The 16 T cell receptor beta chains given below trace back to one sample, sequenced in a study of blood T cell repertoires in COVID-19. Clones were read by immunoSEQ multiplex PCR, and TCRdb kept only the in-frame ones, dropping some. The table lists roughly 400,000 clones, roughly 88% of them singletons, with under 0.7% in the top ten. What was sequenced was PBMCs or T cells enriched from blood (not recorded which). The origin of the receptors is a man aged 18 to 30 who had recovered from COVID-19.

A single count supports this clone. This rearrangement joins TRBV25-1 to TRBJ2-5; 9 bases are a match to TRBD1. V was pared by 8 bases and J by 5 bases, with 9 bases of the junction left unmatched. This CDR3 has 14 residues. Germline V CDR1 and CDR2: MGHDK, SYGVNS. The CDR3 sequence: CASSATGGYETQYF. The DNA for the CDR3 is TGTGCCAGCTCTGCAACAGGGGGCTATGAGACCCAGTACTTC. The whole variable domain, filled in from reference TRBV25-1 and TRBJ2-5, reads EADIYQTPRYLVIGTGKKITLECSQTMGHDKMYWYQQDPGMELHLIHYSYGVNSTEKGDLSSESTVSRIRTEHFPLTLESARPSHTSQYLCASSATGGYETQYFGPGTRLLVL.

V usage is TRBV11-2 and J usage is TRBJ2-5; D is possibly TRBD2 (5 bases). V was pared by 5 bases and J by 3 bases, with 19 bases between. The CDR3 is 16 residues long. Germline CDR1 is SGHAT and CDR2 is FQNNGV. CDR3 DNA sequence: TGTGCCAGCAGCCTATATAGCCCGAGGGATAAAGAGACCCAGTACTTC. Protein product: CASSLYSPRDKETQYF.

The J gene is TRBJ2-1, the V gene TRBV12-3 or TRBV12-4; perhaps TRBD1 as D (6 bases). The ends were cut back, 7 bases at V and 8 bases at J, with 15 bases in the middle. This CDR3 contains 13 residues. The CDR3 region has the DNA TGTGCCAGCACCCTCTATTGGGGGCATGAGCAGTTCTTC. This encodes CASTLYWGHEQFF.

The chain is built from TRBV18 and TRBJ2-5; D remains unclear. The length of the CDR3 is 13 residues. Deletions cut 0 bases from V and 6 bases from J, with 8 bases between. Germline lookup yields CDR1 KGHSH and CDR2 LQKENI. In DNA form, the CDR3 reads TGTGCCAGCTCACCACCATATCTCCAGACCCAGTACTTC. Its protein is CASSPPYLQTQYF.

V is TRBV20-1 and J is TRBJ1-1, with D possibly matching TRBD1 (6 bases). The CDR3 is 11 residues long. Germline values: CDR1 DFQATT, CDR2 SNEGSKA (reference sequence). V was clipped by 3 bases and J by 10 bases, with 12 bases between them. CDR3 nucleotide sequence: TGCAGTGCTAGCGAGGTAGGGGGAGCTTTCTTT. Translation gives CSASEVGGAFF.

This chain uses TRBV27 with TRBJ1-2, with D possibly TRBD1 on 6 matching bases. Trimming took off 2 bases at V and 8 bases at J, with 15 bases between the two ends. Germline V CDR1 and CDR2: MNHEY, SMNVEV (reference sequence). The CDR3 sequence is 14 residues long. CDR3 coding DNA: TGTGCCAGCAGTTTAGGGGGCAGGACTGACGGCTACACCTTC. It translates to CASSLGGRTDGYTF.

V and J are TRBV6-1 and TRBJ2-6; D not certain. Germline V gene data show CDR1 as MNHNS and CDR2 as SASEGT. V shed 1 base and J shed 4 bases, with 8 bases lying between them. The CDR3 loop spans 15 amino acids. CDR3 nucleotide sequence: TGTGCCAGCAGTGAAGTCTGGGCCGGGGCCAACGTCCTGACTTTC. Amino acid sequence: CASSEVWAGANVLTF.

CDR3 DNA: TGTGCCAGCAGCCATTTTGCCCTAGCGGGAGACACCGGGGAGCTGTTTTTT. The encoded protein is CASSHFALAGDTGELFF. This rearrangement joins TRBV3-1 (or the pseudogene TRBV3-2) to TRBJ2-2, with 10 bases aligning to TRBD2. Trimming removed 3 bases from V and 3 bases from J; junction bases left unmatched: 7. This CDR3 spans 17 amino acids. Looked up from germline, CDR1 is LGHDT and CDR2 is YNNKEL (reference sequence).

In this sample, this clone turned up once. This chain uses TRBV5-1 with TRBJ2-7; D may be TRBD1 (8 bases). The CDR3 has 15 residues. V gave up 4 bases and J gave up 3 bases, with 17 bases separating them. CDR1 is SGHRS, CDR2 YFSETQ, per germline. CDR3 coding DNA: TGCGCCAGCAGCCGTTTTACAGGGGGGGACTACGAGCAGTACTTC. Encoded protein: CASSRFTGGDYEQYF.

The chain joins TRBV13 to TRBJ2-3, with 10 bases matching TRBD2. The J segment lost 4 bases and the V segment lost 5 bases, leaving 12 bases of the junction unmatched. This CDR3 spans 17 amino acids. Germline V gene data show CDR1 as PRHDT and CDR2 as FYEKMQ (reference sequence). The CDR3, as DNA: TGTGCCAGCAGCCCGCAACCTACTAGCGGGGACCCAGATACGCAGTATTTT. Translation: CASSPQPTSGDPDTQYF.

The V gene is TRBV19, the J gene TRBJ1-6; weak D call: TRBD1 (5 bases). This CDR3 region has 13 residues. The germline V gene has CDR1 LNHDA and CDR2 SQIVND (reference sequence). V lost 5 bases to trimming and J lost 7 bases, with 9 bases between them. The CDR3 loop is CASSVRGNSPLHF. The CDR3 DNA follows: TGTGCCAGTAGTGTTCGGGGGAATTCACCCCTCCACTTT.

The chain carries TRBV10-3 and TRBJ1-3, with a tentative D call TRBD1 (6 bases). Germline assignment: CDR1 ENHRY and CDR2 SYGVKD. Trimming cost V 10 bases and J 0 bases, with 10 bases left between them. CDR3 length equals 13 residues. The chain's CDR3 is CANGQPSGNTIYF. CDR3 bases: TGTGCCAACGGACAGCCCTCTGGAAACACCATATATTTT.

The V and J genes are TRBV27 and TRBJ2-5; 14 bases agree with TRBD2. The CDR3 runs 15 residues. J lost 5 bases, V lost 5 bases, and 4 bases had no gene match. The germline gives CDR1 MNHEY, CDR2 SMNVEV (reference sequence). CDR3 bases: TGTGCCAGCAGTGGACTAGCGGGAGGTGAGGAGACCCAGTACTTC. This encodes CASSGLAGGEETQYF.

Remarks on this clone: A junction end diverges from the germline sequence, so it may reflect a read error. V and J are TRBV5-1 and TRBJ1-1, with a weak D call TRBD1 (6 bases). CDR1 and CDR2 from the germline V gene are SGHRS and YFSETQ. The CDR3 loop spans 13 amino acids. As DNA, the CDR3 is TGCGCCAGCAGGACAGGTCTGAACGCTGAAGCTTTCTTT. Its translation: CASRTGLNAEAFF.

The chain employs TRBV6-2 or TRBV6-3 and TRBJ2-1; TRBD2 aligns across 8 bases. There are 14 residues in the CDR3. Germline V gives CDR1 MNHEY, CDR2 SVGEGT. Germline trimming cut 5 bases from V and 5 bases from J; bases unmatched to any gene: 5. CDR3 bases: TGTGCCAGCAGTAGAGCGGGGGAGAACAATGAGCAGTTCTTC. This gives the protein CASSRAGENNEQFF.

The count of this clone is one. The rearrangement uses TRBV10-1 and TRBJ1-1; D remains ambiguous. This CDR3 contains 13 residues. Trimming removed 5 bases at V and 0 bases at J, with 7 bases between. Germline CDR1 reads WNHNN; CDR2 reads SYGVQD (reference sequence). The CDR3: CASSKQLNTEAFF. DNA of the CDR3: TGCGCCAGCAGTAAACAGTTGAACACTGAAGCTTTCTTT.